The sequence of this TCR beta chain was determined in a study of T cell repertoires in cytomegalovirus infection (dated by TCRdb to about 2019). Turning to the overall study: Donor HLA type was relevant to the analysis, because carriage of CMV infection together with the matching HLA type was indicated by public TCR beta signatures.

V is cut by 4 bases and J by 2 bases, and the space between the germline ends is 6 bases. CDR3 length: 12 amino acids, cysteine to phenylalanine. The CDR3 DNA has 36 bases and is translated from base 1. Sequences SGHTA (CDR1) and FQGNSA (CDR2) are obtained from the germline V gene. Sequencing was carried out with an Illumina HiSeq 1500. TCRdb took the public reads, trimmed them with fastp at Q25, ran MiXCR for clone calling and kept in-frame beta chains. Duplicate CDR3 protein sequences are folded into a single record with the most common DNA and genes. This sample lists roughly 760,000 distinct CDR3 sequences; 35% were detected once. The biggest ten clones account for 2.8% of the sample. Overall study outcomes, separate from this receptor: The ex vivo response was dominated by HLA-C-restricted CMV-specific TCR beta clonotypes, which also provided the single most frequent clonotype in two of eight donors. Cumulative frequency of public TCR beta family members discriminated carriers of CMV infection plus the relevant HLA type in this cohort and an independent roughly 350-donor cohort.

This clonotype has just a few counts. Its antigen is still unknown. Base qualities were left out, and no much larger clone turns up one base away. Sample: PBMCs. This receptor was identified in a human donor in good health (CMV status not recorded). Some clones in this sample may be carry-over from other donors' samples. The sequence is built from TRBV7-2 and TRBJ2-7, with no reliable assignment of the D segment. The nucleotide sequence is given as TGTGCCAGCAGCTCCCTCCCCTACGAGCAGTACTTC. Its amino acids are CASSSLPYEQYF.